These 21 T cell receptor beta chains were sequenced from one sample in a study of blood T cells in healthy people across ages. Primed by a sample-barcoded 5' primer and a J-beta primer mix, a second PCR proceeded for about 7 to 11 cycles. TCRdb passed the 5' RACE reads through MiXCR, listing each CDR3 protein once. Among fewer than 2 million distinct CDR3 sequences, 30% to 40% were seen once, and the ten largest hold about 23%. Sequencing was performed on blood. These receptors came from a human donor in good health.

This rearrangement joins TRBV20-1 to TRBJ2-1; the D gene is possibly TRBD2 (5 bases). The germline V and J ends were trimmed by 0 bases and 4 bases, with 16 bases remaining between them. Germline loops: CDR1 DFQATT, CDR2 SNEGSKA (reference sequence). This CDR3 is built from 16 residues. CDR3 nucleotide sequence: TGCAGTGCTAGAGATATCGCGGGCCGGCGGTACAATGAGCAGTTCTTC. Protein: CSARDIAGRRYNEQFF.

In this sample, this clonotype turned up a few times. The V and J genes are TRBV30 and TRBJ1-1, with 9 bases identical to TRBD1. CDR3 size: 15 residues. Per germline, CDR1 GTSNPN and CDR2 SVGIG (reference sequence). J was trimmed by 0 bases and V by 1 base; bases with no gene match: 3. This CDR3 reads CAWSGGQGMNTEAFF. DNA of the CDR3: TGTGCCTGGAGTGGGGGACAGGGAATGAACACTGAAGCTTTCTTT.

J is TRBJ2-5 and V is TRBV9; 10 bases match TRBD2. With 2 bases clipped from V and 3 bases from J, the junction kept 7 bases outside the gene matches. Germline CDR1 SGDLS, CDR2 YYNGEE. CDR3 length equals 16 residues. The CDR3 DNA is TGTGCCAGCAGCGTCCCCCTAGCGGGGGAGAAAGAGACCCAGTACTTC. This encodes CASSVPLAGEKETQYF. The whole variable domain, filled in from reference TRBV9 and TRBJ2-5, reads DSGVTQTPKHLITATGQRVTLRCSPRSGDLSVYWYQQSLDQGLQFLIQYYNGEERAKGNILERFSAQQFPDLHSELNLSSLELGDSALYFCASSVPLAGEKETQYFGPGTRLLVL.

The chain recombines TRBV12-3 or TRBV12-4 with TRBJ1-2; 11 nucleotides line up with TRBD1. The CDR3 has 15 residues. The trim removed 5 bases at V and 4 bases at J, leaving 6 bases unmatched. In DNA, the CDR3 is TGTGCCAGCAGTGAATTGGGACAGGGGGGCTATGGCTACACCTTC. Its protein is CASSELGQGGYGYTF.

V gene TRBV18 combines with J gene TRBJ1-4; D is unclear. This CDR3 comprises 15 residues. V lost 1 base, J lost 3 bases, and 9 bases lay in between. CDR1 and CDR2 from the germline V gene are KGHSH and LQKENI. CDR3 sequence (DNA): TGTGCCAGCTCACCACGCCGGGCCCCTAATGAAAAACTGTTTTTT. Translating gives CASSPRRAPNEKLFF.

There are a few counts of this clonotype. The genes are TRBV3-1 and TRBJ2-1; D is unclear. Germline values: CDR1 LGHDT, CDR2 YNNKEL (reference sequence). The ends were cut back, 2 bases at V and 3 bases at J, with 8 bases in the middle. The CDR3 is 14 residues long. The CDR3 loop is CASSQLGRYNEQFF. The CDR3 region has the DNA TGTGCCAGCAGCCAACTCGGACGCTACAATGAGCAGTTCTTC.

The J gene is TRBJ2-4, the V gene TRBV7-2, with a weak D call TRBD1 (6 bases). V shed 2 bases and J shed 13 bases, with 15 bases lying between them. The CDR3 runs to 13 residues. Germline assignment: CDR1 SGHTA and CDR2 FQGNSA. The CDR3 nucleotides read TGTGCCAGCAGCTTACGGCAGGGGACGGAGCAGTACTTC. Its translation is CASSLRQGTEQYF.

The chain carries TRBV4-3 and TRBJ1-1; no reliable D call. Trimming removed 1 base from V and 5 bases from J, with 11 bases in between. The CDR3 spans 14 residues. The germline CDR1 and CDR2 sequences are LGHNA and YSLEER. The CDR3 bases are TGCGCCAGCAGCCAAGGCAATACGGGGACTGAAGCTTTCTTT. Amino acid sequence: CASSQGNTGTEAFF.

The chain couples TRBV29-1 to TRBJ1-2; D is uncertain. The CDR3 spans 13 residues. Trimming removed 1 base at V and 6 bases at J, with 12 bases between. CDR1 and CDR2 (germline): SQVTM, ANQGSEA. Here the CDR3 DNA reads TGCAGCGTTGAAGCCCGGGAGCGGAATGGCTACACCTTC. This sequence encodes CSVEARERNGYTF.

This clonotype has at least ten counts. The CDR3 DNA follows: TGTGCCAGCAGCTTAGACGGGGAATCATACAATGAGCAGTTCTTC. This gives the protein CASSLDGESYNEQFF. The rearrangement joins TRBV7-6 to TRBJ2-1, with TRBD2 as a possible D gene (5 bases). Per germline, CDR1 SGHVS and CDR2 FNYEAQ. The V end was cut by 1 base, the J end by 4 bases, with 11 bases between. The length of the CDR3 is 15 residues.

The V and J genes are TRBV15 and TRBJ2-5, with D perhaps being TRBD1 or TRBD2 (5 bases each). Germline CDR1 and CDR2: LNHNV and YYDKDF (reference sequence). The V end was cut by 0 bases, the J end by 2 bases, with 16 bases between. This CDR3 is built from 17 residues. This CDR3 reads CATSREAGRVGQETQYF. The CDR3 coding sequence is TGTGCCACCAGCAGAGAGGCAGGGCGGGTCGGGCAAGAGACCCAGTACTTC.

The rearrangement joins TRBV5-1 to TRBJ2-1; 8 bases are shared with TRBD2. J lost 7 bases, V lost 3 bases, and 12 bases had no gene match. CDR3 length: 16 residues. Germline V gives CDR1 SGHRS, CDR2 YFSETQ. Written as DNA, the CDR3 is TGCGCCAGCAGCTCCTCACTAGCGGCGTCGTTAAATGAGCAGTTCTTC. Translation gives CASSSSLAASLNEQFF.

This clonotype was counted a few times. The gene calls are TRBV12-3 or TRBV12-4 and TRBJ2-1; 7 bases fit TRBD1. After removal of 5 bases from V and 7 bases from J, the junction contained 8 bases not matched to a gene. The CDR3 loop spans 14 amino acids. The CDR3 loop is CASSTTGTGNEQFF. In DNA form, the CDR3 reads TGTGCCAGCAGTACGACAGGGACGGGAAATGAGCAGTTCTTC.

For this clonotype: The CDR3 does not close with the conserved phenylalanine or tryptophan, likely indicating a read error. The chain joins TRBV4-3 to TRBJ2-5; D tentatively fits TRBD1 or TRBD2 (6 bases each). This CDR3 region has 17 residues. V lost 2 bases, J lost 5 bases, and 21 bases lay in between. Germline V gene data show CDR1 as LGHNA and CDR2 as YSLEER. The CDR3 loop reads CASSQLGLLGGRETQYV. The DNA of the CDR3 is TGCGCCAGCAGCCAACTGGGACTCCTAGGGGGGAGGGAGACCCAGTACGTC.

As DNA, the CDR3 is TGTGCCAGCAGTTTATATCGGGGCCTTGCCCGCGAGCAGTACTTC. As protein: CASSLYRGLAREQYF. The rearrangement links TRBV28 to TRBJ2-7; D may be TRBD1 or TRBD2 (5 bases each). Germline V lookup: CDR1 MDHEN, CDR2 SYDVKM. V was cut by 1 base and J by 6 bases, with 16 bases left in between. The CDR3 spans 15 residues.

The chain has TRBV29-1 and TRBJ2-7, with unresolved D. Germline CDR1 is SQVTM and CDR2 is ANQGSEA. This CDR3 is 13 amino acids long. V was pared by 4 bases and J by 1 base, with 11 bases between. CDR3 nucleotide sequence: TGCAGCGTTGCGGGCTACAGATCCTACGAGCAGTACTTC. Amino acid sequence: CSVAGYRSYEQYF.

This rearrangement joins TRBV6-5 to TRBJ1-2; weak D call: TRBD1 (5 bases). Germline V gene sequence: CDR1 MNHEY, CDR2 SVGAGI. The CDR3 consists of 12 residues. V was cut by 5 bases and J by 8 bases, with 12 bases left in between. The CDR3 spells CASSRGTLGYTF. CDR3 nucleotide sequence: TGTGCCAGCAGTCGCGGGACGTTAGGCTACACCTTC.

The table lists this clonotype with a few counts. The chain joins TRBV12-3 or TRBV12-4 to TRBJ2-4; TRBD2 is a possible D gene (6 bases). The DNA end favors TRBJ2-5, so the J call may be wrong. The CDR3 contains 15 residues. CDR3 DNA sequence: TGTGCCAGCAGTTTAACGCTGGGGGGACAAGAGACCCAGTACTTC. It codes for CASSLTLGGQETQYF.

This clonotype was picked up a small number of times. One end of the junction varies from germline; a read error may be responsible. The chain carries TRBV11-1 and TRBJ2-1; D gene unclear. The germline V gene encodes CDR1 SGHAT and CDR2 FQDESV (reference sequence). The CDR3 consists of 14 residues. The CDR3 DNA follows: TGTGCCAGCAGCTTGTCTGGCAACCGCAATGGGCAGTTCTTC. This codes for CASSLSGNRNGQFF.

V and J are TRBV14 and TRBJ2-5; perhaps TRBD2 as D (5 bases). From germline, CDR1 is SGHDN and CDR2 FVKESK. This CDR3 has 14 residues. V lost 3 bases, J lost 4 bases, and 12 bases lay in between. CDR3 sequence: CASSQLGGRETQYF. DNA for the CDR3: TGTGCCAGCAGCCAGCTCGGCGGGCGAGAGACCCAGTACTTC. Using reference TRBV14 and TRBJ2-5 for the parts outside the CDR3, the full variable domain is EAGVTQFPSHSVIEKGQTVTLRCDPISGHDNLYWYRRVMGKEIKFLLHFVKESKQDESGMPNNRFLAERTGGTYSTLKVQPAELEDSGVYFCASSQLGGRETQYFGPGTRLLVL.

The rearrangement joins TRBV5-1 to TRBJ1-2; TRBD1 is a possible D gene (5 bases). This CDR3 has 16 residues. Germline lookup yields CDR1 SGHRS and CDR2 YFSETQ. V lost 0 bases to trimming and J lost 7 bases, with 19 bases between them. The CDR3 region is CASSLVRGPSIGGYTF. DNA of the CDR3: TGCGCCAGCAGCTTGGTCCGGGGACCGTCTATTGGTGGCTACACCTTC.